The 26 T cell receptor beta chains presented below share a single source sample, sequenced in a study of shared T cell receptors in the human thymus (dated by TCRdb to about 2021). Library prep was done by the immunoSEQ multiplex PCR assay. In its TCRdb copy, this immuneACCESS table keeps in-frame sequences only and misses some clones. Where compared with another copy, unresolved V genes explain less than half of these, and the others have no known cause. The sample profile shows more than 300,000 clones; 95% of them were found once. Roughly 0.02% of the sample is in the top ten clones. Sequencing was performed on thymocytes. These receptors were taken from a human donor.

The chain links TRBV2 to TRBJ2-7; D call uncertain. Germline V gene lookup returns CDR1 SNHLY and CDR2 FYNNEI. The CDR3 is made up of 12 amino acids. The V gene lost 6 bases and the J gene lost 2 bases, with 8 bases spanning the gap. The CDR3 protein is CASRNITYEQYF. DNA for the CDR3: TGTGCCAGCAGAAATATAACCTACGAGCAGTACTTC.

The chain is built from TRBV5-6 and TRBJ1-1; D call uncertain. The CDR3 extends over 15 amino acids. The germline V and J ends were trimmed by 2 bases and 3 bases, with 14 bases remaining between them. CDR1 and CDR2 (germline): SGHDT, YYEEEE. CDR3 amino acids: CASSFVIREHTEAFF. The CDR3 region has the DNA TGTGCCAGCAGCTTTGTGATCCGGGAACACACTGAAGCTTTCTTT.

CDR3 region: CASSLSRGRSNTGELFF. The CDR3 nucleotides read TGTGCCAGCAGCTTATCCCGTGGACGGAGCAACACCGGGGAGCTGTTTTTT. The chain couples TRBV11-2 to TRBJ2-2; D remains ambiguous. This CDR3 has 17 residues. Trimming left V 2 bases short and J 2 bases short, with 15 bases between. The germline V gene has CDR1 SGHAT and CDR2 FQNNGV. Filled out from reference TRBV11-2 and TRBJ2-2, the complete variable domain reads EAGVAQSPRYKIIEKRQSVAFWCNPISGHATLYWYQQILGQGPKLLIQFQNNGVVDDSQLPKDRFSAERLKGVDSTLKIQPAKLEDSAVYLCASSLSRGRSNTGELFFGEGSRLTVL.

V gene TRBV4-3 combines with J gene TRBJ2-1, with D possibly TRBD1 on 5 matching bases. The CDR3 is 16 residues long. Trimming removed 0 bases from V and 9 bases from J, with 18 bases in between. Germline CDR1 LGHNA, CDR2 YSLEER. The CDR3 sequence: CASSQESRQWNCEQFF. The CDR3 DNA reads TGCGCCAGCAGCCAAGAATCGAGACAGTGGAACTGTGAGCAGTTCTTC.

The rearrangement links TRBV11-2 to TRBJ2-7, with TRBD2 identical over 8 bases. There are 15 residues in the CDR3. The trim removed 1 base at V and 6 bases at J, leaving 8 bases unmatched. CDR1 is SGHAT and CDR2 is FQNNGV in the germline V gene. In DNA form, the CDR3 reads TGTGCCAGCAGCTTAGCTATCAGGGGACTAGGCGAGCAGTACTTC. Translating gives CASSLAIRGLGEQYF.

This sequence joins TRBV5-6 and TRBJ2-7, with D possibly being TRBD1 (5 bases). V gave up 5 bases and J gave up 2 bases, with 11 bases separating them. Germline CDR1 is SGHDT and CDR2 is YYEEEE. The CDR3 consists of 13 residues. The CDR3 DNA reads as TGTGCCAGCAGTCCCGACAGAACCTACGAGCAGTACTTC. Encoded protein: CASSPDRTYEQYF.

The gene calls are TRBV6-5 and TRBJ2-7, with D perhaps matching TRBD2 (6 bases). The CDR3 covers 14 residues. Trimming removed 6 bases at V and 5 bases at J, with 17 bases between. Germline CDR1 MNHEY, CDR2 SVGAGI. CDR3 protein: CASSPGLLNNEQYF. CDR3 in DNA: TGTGCCAGCAGCCCGGGACTCCTAAACAACGAGCAGTACTTC.

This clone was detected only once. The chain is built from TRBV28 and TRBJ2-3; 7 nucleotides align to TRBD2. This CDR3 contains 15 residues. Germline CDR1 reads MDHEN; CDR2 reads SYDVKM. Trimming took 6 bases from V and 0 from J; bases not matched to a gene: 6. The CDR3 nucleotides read TGTGCCAGCAGCCAGAGCGGGACCAGCACAGATACGCAGTATTTT. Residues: CASSQSGTSTDTQYF. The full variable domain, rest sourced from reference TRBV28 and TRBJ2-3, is DVKVTQSSRYLVKRTGEKVFLECVQDMDHENMFWYRQDPGLGLRLIYFSYDVKMKEKGDIPEGYSVSREKKERFSLILESASTNQTSMYLCASSQSGTSTDTQYFGPGTRLTVL.

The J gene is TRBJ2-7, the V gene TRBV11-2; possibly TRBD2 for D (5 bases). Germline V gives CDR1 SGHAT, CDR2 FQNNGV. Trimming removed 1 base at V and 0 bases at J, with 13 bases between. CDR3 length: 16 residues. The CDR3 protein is CASSLALPSSSYEQYF. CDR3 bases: TGTGCCAGCAGCTTAGCATTGCCTAGCTCCTCCTACGAGCAGTACTTC.

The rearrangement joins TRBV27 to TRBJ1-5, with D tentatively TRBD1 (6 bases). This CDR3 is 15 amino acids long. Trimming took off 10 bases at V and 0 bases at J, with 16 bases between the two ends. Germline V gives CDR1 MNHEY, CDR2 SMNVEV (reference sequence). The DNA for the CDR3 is TGTGCCATCTTGACAGGAGGAAATAGCAATCAGCCCCAGCATTTT. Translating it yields CAILTGGNSNQPQHF.

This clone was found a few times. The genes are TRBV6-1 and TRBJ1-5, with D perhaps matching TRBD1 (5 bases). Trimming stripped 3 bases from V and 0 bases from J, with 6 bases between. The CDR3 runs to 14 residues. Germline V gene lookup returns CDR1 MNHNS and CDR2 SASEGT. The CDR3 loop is CASSETDSNQPQHF. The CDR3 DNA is TGTGCCAGCAGTGAGACAGATAGCAATCAGCCCCAGCATTTT.

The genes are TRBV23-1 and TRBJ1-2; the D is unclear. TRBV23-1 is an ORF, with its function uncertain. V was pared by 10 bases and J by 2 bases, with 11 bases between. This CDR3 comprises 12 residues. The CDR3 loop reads CATRTSNYGYTF. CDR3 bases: TGCGCCACCAGGACCTCGAACTATGGCTACACCTTC.

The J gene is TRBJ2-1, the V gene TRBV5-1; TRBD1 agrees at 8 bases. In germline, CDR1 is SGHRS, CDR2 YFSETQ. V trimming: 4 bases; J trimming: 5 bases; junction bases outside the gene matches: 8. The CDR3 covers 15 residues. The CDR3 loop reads CASSVPGQVDNEQFF. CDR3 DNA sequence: TGCGCCAGCAGCGTCCCGGGACAGGTTGACAATGAGCAGTTCTTC.

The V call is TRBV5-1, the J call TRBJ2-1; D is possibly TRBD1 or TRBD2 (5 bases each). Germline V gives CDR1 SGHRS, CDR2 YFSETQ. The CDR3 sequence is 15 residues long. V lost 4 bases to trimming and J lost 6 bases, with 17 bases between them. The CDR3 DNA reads TGCGCCAGCAGCCTGACCGGGACCCCCTCCAATGAGCAGTTCTTC. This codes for CASSLTGTPSNEQFF.

CDR3 DNA: TGTGCCAGCAGTTTCAACAGAAGAAGCACAGATACGCAGTATTTT. It specifies CASSFNRRSTDTQYF. The genes are TRBV6-5 and TRBJ2-3; D unclear. V lost 4 bases and J lost 0, with 11 bases in between. From germline, CDR1 is MNHEY and CDR2 SVGAGI. The CDR3 contains 15 residues.

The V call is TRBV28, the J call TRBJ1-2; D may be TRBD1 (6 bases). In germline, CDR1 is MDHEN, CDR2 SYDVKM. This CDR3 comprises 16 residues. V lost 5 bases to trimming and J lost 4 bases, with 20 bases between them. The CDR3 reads CASSLGGGIVLYGYTF. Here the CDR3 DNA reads TGTGCCAGCAGTCTGGGAGGGGGAATCGTACTCTATGGCTACACCTTC.

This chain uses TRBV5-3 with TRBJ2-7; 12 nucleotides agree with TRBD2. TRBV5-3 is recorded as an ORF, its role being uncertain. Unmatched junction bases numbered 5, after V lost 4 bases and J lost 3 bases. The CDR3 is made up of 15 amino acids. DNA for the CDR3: TGTGCCAGAAGCGCCCCGACTAGCGGGAGCTACGAGCAGTACTTC. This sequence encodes CARSAPTSGSYEQYF.

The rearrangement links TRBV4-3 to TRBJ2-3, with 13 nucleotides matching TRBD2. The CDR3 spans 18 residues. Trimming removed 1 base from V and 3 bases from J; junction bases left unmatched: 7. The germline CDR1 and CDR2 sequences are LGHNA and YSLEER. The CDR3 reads CASSQARTSGRATDTQYF. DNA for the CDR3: TGCGCCAGCAGCCAAGCCCGCACTAGCGGGAGGGCGACAGATACGCAGTATTTT.

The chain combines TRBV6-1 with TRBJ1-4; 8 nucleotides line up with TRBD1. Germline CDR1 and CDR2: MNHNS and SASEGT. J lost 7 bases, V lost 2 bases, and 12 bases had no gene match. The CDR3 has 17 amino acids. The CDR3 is CASSETDRAAGGEKLFF. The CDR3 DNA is TGTGCCAGCAGTGAAACGGACAGGGCCGCCGGGGGTGAAAAACTGTTTTTT.

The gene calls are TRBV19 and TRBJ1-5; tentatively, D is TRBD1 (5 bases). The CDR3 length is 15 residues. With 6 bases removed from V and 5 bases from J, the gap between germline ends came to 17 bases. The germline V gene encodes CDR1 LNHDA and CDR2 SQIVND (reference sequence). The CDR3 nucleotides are TGTGCCAGTAGGCGAAGCCGGGCGGGGGATCAGCCCCAGCATTTT. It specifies CASRRSRAGDQPQHF.

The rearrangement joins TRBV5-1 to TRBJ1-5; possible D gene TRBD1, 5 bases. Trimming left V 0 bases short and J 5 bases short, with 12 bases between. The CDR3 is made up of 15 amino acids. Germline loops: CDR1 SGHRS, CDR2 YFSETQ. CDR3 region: CASSLAGGDYQPQHF. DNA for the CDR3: TGCGCCAGCAGCTTGGCCGGAGGGGATTATCAGCCCCAGCATTTT. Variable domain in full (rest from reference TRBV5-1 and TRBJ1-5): KAGVTQTPRYLIKTRGQQVTLSCSPISGHRSVSWYQQTPGQGLQFLFEYFSETQRNKGNFPGRFSGRQFSNSRSEMNVSTLELGDSALYLCASSLAGGDYQPQHFGDGTRLSIL.

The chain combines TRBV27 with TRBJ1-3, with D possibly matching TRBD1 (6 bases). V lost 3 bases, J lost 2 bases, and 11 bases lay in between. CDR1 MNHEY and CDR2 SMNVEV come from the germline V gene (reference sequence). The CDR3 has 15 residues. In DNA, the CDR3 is TGTGCCAGCAGTTTGAGGCAGGGGACTGGAAACACCATATATTTT. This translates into CASSLRQGTGNTIYF.

For the CDR3, the DNA is TGCAGCGTTGAAAACCACAGGGCCATGAACACTGAAGCTTTCTTT. It codes for CSVENHRAMNTEAFF. The V gene is TRBV29-1, the J gene TRBJ1-1; possible D gene TRBD1, 6 bases. V was trimmed by 2 bases and J by 0 bases, leaving 13 bases between them. Germline CDR1 and CDR2: SQVTM and ANQGSEA. The CDR3 spans 15 residues.

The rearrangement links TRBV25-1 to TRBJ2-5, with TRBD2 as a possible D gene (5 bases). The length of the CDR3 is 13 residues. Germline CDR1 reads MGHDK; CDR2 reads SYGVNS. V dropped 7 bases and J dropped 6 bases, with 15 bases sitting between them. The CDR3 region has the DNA TGTGCCAGCACCACAAAGGGAGAAAAGACCCAGTACTTC. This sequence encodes CASTTKGEKTQYF.

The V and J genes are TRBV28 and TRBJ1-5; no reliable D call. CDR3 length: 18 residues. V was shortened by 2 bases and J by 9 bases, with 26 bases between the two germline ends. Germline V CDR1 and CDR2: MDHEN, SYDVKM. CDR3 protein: CASSLSSETVTGLRPQHF. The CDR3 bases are TGTGCCAGCAGTTTAAGTTCGGAGACCGTCACCGGTCTACGGCCCCAGCATTTT.

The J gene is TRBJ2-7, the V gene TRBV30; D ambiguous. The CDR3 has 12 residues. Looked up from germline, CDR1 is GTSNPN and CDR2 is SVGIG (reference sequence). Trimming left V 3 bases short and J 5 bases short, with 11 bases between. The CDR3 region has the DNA TGTGCCTGGAGGTACTCCCCCCACGAGCAGTACTTC. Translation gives CAWRYSPHEQYF.